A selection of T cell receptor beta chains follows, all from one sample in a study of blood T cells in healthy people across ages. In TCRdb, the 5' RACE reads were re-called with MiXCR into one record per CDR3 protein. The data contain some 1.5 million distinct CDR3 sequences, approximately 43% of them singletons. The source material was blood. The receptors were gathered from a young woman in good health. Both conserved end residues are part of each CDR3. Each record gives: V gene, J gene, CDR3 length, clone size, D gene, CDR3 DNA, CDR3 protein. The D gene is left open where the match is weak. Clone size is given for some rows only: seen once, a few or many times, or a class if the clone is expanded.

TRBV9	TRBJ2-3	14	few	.	TGTGCCAGCAGCGCCTTCCGGGACTCCGATACGCAGTATTTT	CASSAFRDSDTQYF
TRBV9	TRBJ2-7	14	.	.	TGTGCCAGCAGCGTAGGTTGGGGCCCCTACGAGCAGTACTTC	CASSVGWGPYEQYF
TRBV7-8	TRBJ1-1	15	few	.	TGTGCCAGCAGCTTAGACGGCAGGTGGAACACTGAAGCTTTCTTT	CASSLDGRWNTEAFF
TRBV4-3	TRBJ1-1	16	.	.	TGCGCCAGCAGCCAAGGGGGGACATATGTGGCCGCTGAAGCTTTCTTT	CASSQGGTYVAAEAFF
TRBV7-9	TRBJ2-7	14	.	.	TGTGCCAGCAGCCTTGGCGGGTTAAGCAATGAGCAGTACTTC	CASSLGGLSNEQYF
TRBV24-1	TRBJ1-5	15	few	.	TGTGCCACCAGTGATAGCGGGGTCCCCAATCAGCCCCAGCATTTT	CATSDSGVPNQPQHF
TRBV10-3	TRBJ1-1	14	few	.	TGTGCCATCAGTGTACTCGATTCCGACACTGAAGCTTTCTTT	CAISVLDSDTEAFF
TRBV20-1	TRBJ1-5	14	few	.	TGCAGTGCTAGTAAGGGGTATAGCAATCAGCCCCAGCATTTT	CSASKGYSNQPQHF
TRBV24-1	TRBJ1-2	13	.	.	TGTGCCACCAGTGATTGGCAGAACTATGGCTACACCTTC	CATSDWQNYGYTF
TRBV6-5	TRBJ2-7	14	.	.	TGTGCCAGCAGTTACTCGAACAATATTTACGAGCAGTACTTC	CASSYSNNIYEQYF
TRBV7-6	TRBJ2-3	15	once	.	TGTGCCTGCAGCTTACGAGAAGCCAACACAGATACGCAGTATTTT	CACSLREANTDTQYF
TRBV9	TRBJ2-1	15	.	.	TGTGCCAGCAGCCCCTTCCGAAGGGAATACAATGAGCAGTTCTTC	CASSPFRREYNEQFF
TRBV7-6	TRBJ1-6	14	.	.	TGTGCCAGCAGCTTATGGGGGGTCAATTCACCCCTCCACTTT	CASSLWGVNSPLHF
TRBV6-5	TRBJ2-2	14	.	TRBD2	TGTGCCAGCACCTCCGGGACTAGGGGCGGGGAGCTGTTTTTT	CASTSGTRGGELFF